These 23 T cell receptor beta chains were sequenced from one sample in a study of T cells in Graves' hyperthyroidism and ophthalmopathy. RNA transcripts provided the source from which TCR beta CDR3 regions were amplified. Primed by the HTBI set, a first-round RT-PCR was run on the TCR CDR3. TCRdb re-analysed the multiplex PCR reads in MiXCR, keeping a single row per CDR3 protein. The table records about 770,000 distinct CDR3 sequences, approximately 18% of them present only once. The source material was blood. These receptor sequences come from a woman aged 45-59 years with Graves' hyperthyroidism that later progressed to Graves' ophthalmopathy.

This clonotype was recorded many times. The chain is built from TRBV29-1 and TRBJ1-1; D gene ambiguous. The CDR3 covers 14 residues. Trimming shortened V by 5 bases and J by 1 base, and 14 bases separated the two germline ends. Germline loops: CDR1 SQVTM, CDR2 ANQGSEA. As DNA, the CDR3 is TGCAGCGTTTCTGGGGTGTCCGCGAACACTGAAGCTTTCTTT. Residues: CSVSGVSANTEAFF.

This clonotype was seen many times. The rearrangement uses TRBV18 and TRBJ1-5; 9 bases map to TRBD1. With 3 bases clipped from V and 0 bases from J, the junction kept 3 bases outside the gene matches. The CDR3 has 16 residues. In germline, CDR1 is KGHSH, CDR2 LQKENI. The CDR3 loop reads CASSPLQGASNQPQHF. DNA of the CDR3: TGTGCCAGCTCACCGTTACAGGGGGCTAGCAATCAGCCCCAGCATTTT.

This clonotype was found many times. The V call is TRBV5-1, the J call TRBJ1-2; D perhaps matches TRBD1 (6 bases). V was cut by 1 base and J by 2 bases, with 9 bases left in between. Germline CDR1 SGHRS, CDR2 YFSETQ. The CDR3 has 14 amino acids. CDR3 in amino acids: CASSLLGGNYGYTF. The CDR3 DNA follows: TGCGCCAGCAGCTTGCTCGGGGGCAACTATGGCTACACCTTC.

This clonotype occurred a few times. The DNA for the CDR3 is TGTGCCAGCAGTGACACTAGCGGGTACCCTAGCACAGATACGCAGTATTTT. Translation: CASSDTSGYPSTDTQYF. V and J are TRBV2 and TRBJ2-3; 9 positions agree with TRBD2. The CDR3 length is 17 residues. With V trimmed by 3 bases and J by 0 bases, 7 bases remained unmatched. Germline V CDR1 and CDR2: SNHLY, FYNNEI.

V usage is TRBV6-9 and J usage is TRBJ1-2; D is unclear. The germline V gene encodes CDR1 MNHGY and CDR2 SVAAGI. The CDR3 has 13 amino acids. The V gene lost 4 bases and the J gene lost 6 bases, with 12 bases spanning the gap. This chain's CDR3 is CASSWAYQNGYTF. DNA of the CDR3: TGTGCCAGCAGTTGGGCTTACCAAAATGGCTACACCTTC.

This clonotype was picked up a small number of times. The chain combines TRBV3-1 with TRBJ1-4, with unresolved D. The ends were cut back, 6 bases at V and 6 bases at J, with 17 bases in the middle. The V gene's germline CDR1 is LGHDT and CDR2 YNNKEL (reference sequence). This CDR3 comprises 15 residues. The CDR3 DNA follows: TGTGCCAGCAGACCAAGTGGCTGGGGATATGAAAAACTGTTTTTT. Translating gives CASRPSGWGYEKLFF.

This clonotype was seen a few times. The chain has TRBV19 and TRBJ2-3; 9 nucleotides match TRBD2. V shed 5 bases and J 0 bases; nucleotides not matched to a gene: 3. Germline-derived CDR1 and CDR2 are LNHDA and SQIVND (reference sequence). This CDR3 is built from 15 residues. CDR3 residues: CASSWRGGSTDTQYF. The CDR3 DNA sequence: TGTGCCAGTAGTTGGCGGGGGGGGAGCACAGATACGCAGTATTTT.

V gene TRBV14 combines with J gene TRBJ2-7; D is tentatively TRBD1 or TRBD2 (5 bases each). V lost 4 bases to trimming and J lost 9 bases, with 19 bases between them. The V gene's germline CDR1 is SGHDN and CDR2 FVKESK. There are 14 residues in the CDR3. CDR3: CASSPGPRGSGQYF. CDR3 sequence (DNA): TGTGCCAGCAGCCCGGGACCAAGAGGGAGCGGGCAGTACTTC.

The rearrangement joins TRBV9 to TRBJ2-2; D may be TRBD1 or TRBD2 (5 bases each). Trimming removed 3 bases from V and 6 bases from J, with 12 bases in between. Germline CDR1 and CDR2: SGDLS and YYNGEE. The CDR3 consists of 14 residues. This CDR3 reads CASSGLLGAGELFF. The CDR3 DNA reads TGTGCCAGCAGCGGCCTGTTGGGGGCCGGGGAGCTGTTTTTT.

This clonotype was found many times. The chain employs TRBV2 and TRBJ2-2, with 10 bases matching TRBD1. With V trimmed by 6 bases and J by 8 bases, 15 bases remained unmatched. The CDR3 extends over 17 amino acids. The germline V gene encodes CDR1 SNHLY and CDR2 FYNNEI. The CDR3 protein is CASSLKVGTGAMGELFF. The CDR3 nucleotides are TGTGCCAGCAGCCTAAAGGTTGGGACAGGGGCGATGGGGGAGCTGTTTTTT.

V and J are TRBV29-1 and TRBJ2-1, with 8 bases that match TRBD1. The germline gives CDR1 SQVTM, CDR2 ANQGSEA. This CDR3 has 14 residues. Trimming took 3 bases from V and 7 from J; bases not matched to a gene: 8. The CDR3 sequence: CSVDSGQVMNEQFF. The DNA for the CDR3 is TGCAGCGTTGATTCGGGACAGGTCATGAATGAGCAGTTCTTC.

In this sample, this clonotype turned up a few times. The chain employs TRBV9 and TRBJ2-3; D is possibly TRBD1 (5 bases). This CDR3 is built from 15 residues. Germline V gene sequence: CDR1 SGDLS, CDR2 YYNGEE. Trimming cost V 0 bases and J 4 bases, with 12 bases left between them. CDR3: CASSVALGVPDTQYF. The CDR3 coding sequence is TGTGCCAGCAGCGTAGCTTTAGGGGTCCCAGATACGCAGTATTTT.

This clonotype was picked up many times. The V and J genes are TRBV18 and TRBJ1-2; TRBD1 might be the D (5 bases). Trimming took 3 bases from V and 5 from J, leaving 10 bases between them. This CDR3 comprises 13 residues. Germline loops: CDR1 KGHSH, CDR2 LQKENI. CDR3 protein: CASSPSEGYGYTF. CDR3 DNA sequence: TGTGCCAGCTCACCCTCCGAGGGGTATGGCTACACCTTC. The variable domain in full, completed from reference TRBV18 and TRBJ1-2, reads NAGVMQNPRHLVRRRGQEARLRCSPMKGHSHVYWYRQLPEEGLKFMVYLQKENIIDESGMPKERFSAEFPKEGPSILRIQQVVRGDSAAYFCASSPSEGYGYTFGSGTRLTVV.

The chain uses TRBV27 and TRBJ1-6; D gene uncertain. Per germline, CDR1 MNHEY and CDR2 SMNVEV (reference sequence). Trimming removed 4 bases at V and 6 bases at J, with 13 bases between. This CDR3 is 15 amino acids long. Here the CDR3 reads CASSYSAGSNSPLHF. The CDR3 bases are TGTGCCAGCAGTTATTCCGCGGGGTCTAATTCACCCCTCCACTTT.

The chain joins TRBV20-1 to TRBJ2-4; 12 positions match TRBD1. The CDR3 extends over 18 amino acids. Germline V gene sequence: CDR1 DFQATT, CDR2 SNEGSKA (reference sequence). V lost 6 bases, J lost 2 bases, and 14 bases stayed unmatched. The CDR3 DNA reads as TGCAGTGCACCTCCGGGACAGGGGGCGATTGGGACCAAAAACATTCAGTACTTC. Its translation: CSAPPGQGAIGTKNIQYF.

On this clonotype: One base away lies a much larger clone, so this may be a sequencing read error. The chain employs TRBV20-1 and TRBJ1-1, with D possibly matching TRBD1 (6 bases). Germline V gene lookup returns CDR1 DFQATT and CDR2 SNEGSKA (reference sequence). CDR3 length equals 13 residues. V lost 7 bases and J 0 bases, leaving 12 bases between the germline ends. CDR3 in DNA: TGCAGTGTCACGGACAGCTTGAACACTGAAGCTTTCTTT. Amino acids: CSVTDSLNTEAFF.

This clonotype has a count of ten or more. This chain joins TRBV20-1 and TRBJ2-7; a weak D match, TRBD2 (5 bases). Deletions cut 5 bases from V and 2 bases from J, with 19 bases between. CDR1 and CDR2 from the germline V gene are DFQATT and SNEGSKA (reference sequence). The CDR3 is 15 amino acids. CDR3 nucleotide sequence: TGCAGTGCTGGCGCCACTAGTGGCCCCGCCTACGAGCAGTACTTC. Translated, it gives CSAGATSGPAYEQYF.

This clonotype was observed many times. The rearrangement uses TRBV5-6 and TRBJ1-2; D gene ambiguous. CDR3 length: 13 amino acids. CDR1 is SGHDT, CDR2 YYEEEE, per germline. The V and J ends lost 0 bases and 8 bases respectively, with 11 bases between them. CDR3 loop: CASSLVGMDGYTF. In DNA, the CDR3 is TGTGCCAGCAGCTTGGTAGGGATGGACGGCTACACCTTC.

The chain's CDR3 is CSAHDRISYEQYF. The CDR3 DNA follows: TGCAGTGCTCACGACAGGATCTCCTACGAGCAGTACTTC. V gene TRBV20-1 combines with J gene TRBJ2-7, with a tentative D call TRBD1 (6 bases). Trimming took 5 bases from V and 0 from J, leaving 11 bases between them. Germline V lookup: CDR1 DFQATT, CDR2 SNEGSKA (reference sequence). This CDR3 has 13 residues.

This clonotype was observed at least ten times. This chain connects TRBV20-1 to TRBJ2-7; D is undetermined. The germline V and J ends were trimmed by 3 bases and 0 bases, with 9 bases remaining between them. The germline gives CDR1 DFQATT, CDR2 SNEGSKA (reference sequence). CDR3 size: 13 residues. CDR3 in amino acids: CSASSVGSYEQYF. The CDR3 nucleotides are TGCAGTGCTAGTTCTGTAGGCTCCTACGAGCAGTACTTC.

This clonotype was seen repeatedly, ten times or more. This rearrangement joins TRBV24-1 to TRBJ2-1; 11 nucleotides match TRBD1. The trim removed 5 bases at V and 6 bases at J, leaving 8 bases unmatched. From germline, CDR1 is KGHDR and CDR2 SFDVKD. This CDR3 region has 16 residues. The CDR3 nucleotides read TGTGCCACCAGTGTTTCTCCCGGGACAGGGGGCAATGAGCAGTTCTTC. Protein: CATSVSPGTGGNEQFF.

This chain uses TRBV6-1 with TRBJ1-6, with TRBD1 as a possible D gene (6 bases). The V end lost 7 bases, the J end lost 1 base, and 11 bases lay between the germline ends. Germline loops: CDR1 MNHNS, CDR2 SASEGT. There are 15 residues in the CDR3. CDR3 bases: TGTGCCAGCACGGCAGGGGAGTCCTATAATTCACCCCTCCACTTT. Translation: CASTAGESYNSPLHF.

This clonotype has a count of ten or more. The chain links TRBV11-2 to TRBJ2-7, with no clear D. V lost 1 base and J 3 bases, leaving 16 bases between the germline ends. The CDR3 loop spans 16 amino acids. The germline V gene encodes CDR1 SGHAT and CDR2 FQNNGV. The CDR3 region has the DNA TGTGCCAGCAGCTTAGGGGTGGGCGGACCCGGCTACGAGCAGTACTTC. Its translation: CASSLGVGGPGYEQYF.